This T cell receptor (beta chain) is drawn from a study of response to subunit inactivated influenza vaccine. As regards this clonotype: Its antigen is still unknown.

CDR3 length: 12 amino acids. Trimming removed 7 bases from V and 8 bases from J, with 12 bases in between. Looked up from germline, CDR1 is SNHLY and CDR2 is FYNNEI. Whole-study results and caveats: Authors suggested that a seasonal influenza vaccination recruits few new T cells each time.

Using its own MiXCR run on the RT-PCR reads, TCRdb lists one record per CDR3 protein. The top ten hold approximately 6.5% of the sample, which has about 700,000 distinct CDR3 sequences, over 11% seen once. The origin of this receptor is a man in his fifties or sixties who received an inactivated influenza vaccine. Sequencing used PBMCs from blood, obtained about 14 days before vaccination. The chain has TRBV2 and TRBJ2-1; D is unresolved. In nucleotides, the CDR3 is TGTGCCAGCAAAGTAACTGTCGATGAGCAGTTCTTC. This sequence encodes CASKVTVDEQFF.